The 25 T cell receptor beta chains below were found in one sample sequenced in a study of cytomegalovirus exposure and HLA in healthy donors. Both 60 Vbeta primers and 13 Jbeta primers went into the PCR. Method: immunoSEQ multiplex PCR; TCRdb's copy keeps in-frame clones and lacks some. Of about 130,000 clones in the sample, roughly 82% were seen once. Sequenced material: PBMCs. The source is a man aged 45-65 years in good health and CMV-seronegative.

This clone has just a few counts. This chain connects TRBV19 to TRBJ1-2, with TRBD1 as a possible D gene (5 bases). Trimming stripped 6 bases from V and 8 bases from J, with 16 bases between. The CDR3 contains 13 residues. Germline V gene data show CDR1 as LNHDA and CDR2 as SQIVND (reference sequence). The chain's CDR3 is CASRAGSVGGYTF. For the CDR3, the DNA is TGTGCCAGTAGGGCAGGGTCGGTCGGCGGCTACACCTTC.

This chain joins TRBV6-5 and TRBJ2-2; D is possibly TRBD1 (5 bases). V was trimmed by 5 bases and J by 7 bases, leaving 11 bases between them. Germline-derived CDR1 and CDR2 are MNHEY and SVGAGI. The CDR3 runs to 13 residues. The DNA for the CDR3 is TGTGCCAGCAGTGCCAGGGTCGGCGGGGAGCTGTTTTTT. Translated: CASSARVGGELFF.

V and J are TRBV10-2 and TRBJ1-2, with 12 bases identical to TRBD1. CDR1 and CDR2 from the germline V gene are WSHSY and SAAADI. The V and J ends lost 6 bases and 5 bases, in that order; junction bases with no gene match: 4. This CDR3 is 14 amino acids long. CDR3 DNA sequence: TGCGCCAGCAGGGGACAGGGGGCTGATTATGGCTACACCTTC. Its protein product is CASRGQGADYGYTF.

The rearrangement joins TRBV6-6 to TRBJ1-2; 7 nucleotides agree with TRBD1. V was pared by 5 bases and J by 7 bases, with 16 bases of the junction left unmatched. There are 16 residues in the CDR3. CDR1 MNHNY and CDR2 SVGAGI come from the germline V gene (reference sequence). CDR3 coding DNA: TGTGCCAGCAGTCCCACCCACGCCGGGACAGTTATTGGCTACACCTTC. Its protein is CASSPTHAGTVIGYTF.

This clone was seen more than once but under ten times. Written as DNA, the CDR3 is TGTGCCAGCAGCCGTAGCGGGGGGGGCGAGCAGTACTTC. Translating it yields CASSRSGGGEQYF. The J gene is TRBJ2-7, the V gene TRBV7-2; 11 nucleotides agree with TRBD2. In germline, CDR1 is SGHTA, CDR2 FQGNSA. The CDR3 covers 13 residues. The trim removed 5 bases at V and 6 bases at J, leaving 3 bases unmatched. The full variable domain, its missing parts supplied by reference TRBV7-2 and TRBJ2-7, is GAGVSQSPSNKVTEKGKDVELRCDPISGHTALYWYRQSLGQGLEFLIYFQGNSAPDKSGLPSDRFSAERTGGSVSTLTIQRTQQEDSAVYLCASSRSGGGEQYFGPGTRLTVT.

The chain carries TRBV5-5 and TRBJ1-1; D is perhaps TRBD1 (6 bases). V was trimmed by 2 bases and J by 3 bases, leaving 14 bases between them. The CDR3 extends over 15 amino acids. Germline V gene lookup returns CDR1 SGHKS and CDR2 YYEKEE (reference sequence). The CDR3 DNA reads TGTGCCAGCAGCTTCGGGGGGCGATTCGACACTGAAGCTTTCTTT. This encodes CASSFGGRFDTEAFF.

This clone was seen a few times. The genes are TRBV6-1 and TRBJ1-1; D call uncertain. CDR1 and CDR2 (germline): MNHNS, SASEGT. The CDR3 extends over 14 amino acids. Trimming pared 5 bases from V and 0 bases from J, leaving 10 bases between. The CDR3 DNA sequence: TGTGCCAGCAGTATGGCAACGTTGAACACTGAAGCTTTCTTT. Protein sequence: CASSMATLNTEAFF.

The V and J genes are TRBV19 and TRBJ2-4; 7 bases fit TRBD1. Germline CDR1 and CDR2: LNHDA and SQIVND (reference sequence). With V trimmed by 6 bases and J by 7 bases, 9 bases remained unmatched. The length of the CDR3 is 14 residues. The CDR3 reads CASRRTGGRNIQYF. The DNA for the CDR3 is TGTGCCAGTAGGAGGACAGGCGGTAGGAACATTCAGTACTTC.

The chain employs TRBV6-4 and TRBJ1-5; TRBD1 might be the D (6 bases). This CDR3 has 16 residues. Trimming took off 1 base at V and 0 bases at J, with 10 bases between the two ends. Germline-derived CDR1 and CDR2 are MRHNA and SNTAGT. Here the CDR3 DNA reads TGTGCCAGCAGTGACTGGACAGTCCTTAGCAATCAGCCCCAGCATTTT. Its translation is CASSDWTVLSNQPQHF.

The chain employs TRBV30 and TRBJ1-6; 9 positions agree with TRBD1. CDR3 length: 17 residues. Per the germline V gene, CDR1 is GTSNPN and CDR2 is SVGIG (reference sequence). V gave up 7 bases and J gave up 0 bases; unmatched junction bases: 10. Here the CDR3 reads CASSGTGRSSYNSPLHF. The CDR3 region has the DNA TGTGCCTCCTCCGGGACAGGGAGAAGCTCCTATAATTCACCCCTCCACTTT.

V gene TRBV27 combines with J gene TRBJ2-7, with 8 bases that match TRBD2. V lost 3 bases to trimming and J lost 2 bases; unmatched junction nucleotides: 6. The CDR3 loop spans 15 amino acids. Germline CDR1 and CDR2: MNHEY and SMNVEV (reference sequence). The CDR3 sequence is CASSFTTSAPYEQYF. CDR3 nucleotides: TGTGCCAGCAGTTTTACGACTAGCGCTCCCTACGAGCAGTACTTC.

The J gene is TRBJ1-5, the V gene TRBV7-8; D call uncertain. Germline-derived CDR1 and CDR2 are SGHVS and FQNEAQ. CDR3 length: 15 residues. With 1 base removed from V and 8 bases from J, the gap between germline ends came to 15 bases. In DNA form, the CDR3 reads TGTGCCAGCAGCTTAGAAGGCAGGTCGAACGAGCCCCAGCATTTT. Its translation: CASSLEGRSNEPQHF.

V usage is TRBV2 and J usage is TRBJ1-2; D uncertain. Germline CDR1 is SNHLY and CDR2 is FYNNEI. This CDR3 spans 14 amino acids. Trimming removed 4 bases at V and 2 bases at J, with 11 bases between. The CDR3 region is CASSVSNTNYGYTF. The CDR3 DNA reads TGTGCCAGCAGTGTATCGAACACGAACTATGGCTACACCTTC.

The chain combines TRBV9 with TRBJ2-2, with TRBD2 matching 14 bases. The CDR3 runs 19 residues. CDR1 and CDR2 (germline): SGDLS, YYNGEE. After removal of 9 bases from V and 1 base from J, the junction contained 14 bases not matched to a gene. This chain's CDR3 is CAIKPGTSGGLLNTGELFF. CDR3 bases: TGTGCCATTAAACCCGGGACTAGCGGGGGCCTATTGAACACCGGGGAGCTGTTTTTT. Supplemented by reference TRBV9 and TRBJ2-2, the full variable domain reads DSGVTQTPKHLITATGQRVTLRCSPRSGDLSVYWYQQSLDQGLQFLIQYYNGEERAKGNILERFSAQQFPDLHSELNLSSLELGDSALYFCAIKPGTSGGLLNTGELFFGEGSRLTVL.

The gene calls are TRBV4-2 and TRBJ1-1; the match to TRBD1 covers 8 bases. With 1 base clipped from V and 5 bases from J, the junction kept 9 bases outside the gene matches. CDR3 length: 16 residues. The germline V gene has CDR1 LGHNA and CDR2 YNFKEQ. CDR3 nucleotide sequence: TGTGCCAGCAGCCAAGTACAAGGACAGGGTGGAACTGAAGCTTTCTTT. Its protein is CASSQVQGQGGTEAFF.

The V gene is TRBV7-8, the J gene TRBJ2-7; D might be TRBD1 (6 bases). Trimming took 5 bases from V and 3 from J, leaving 17 bases between them. Per the germline V gene, CDR1 is SGHVS and CDR2 is FQNEAQ. CDR3 size: 15 residues. CDR3 region: CASSPNPGQRYEQYF. The CDR3 bases are TGTGCCAGCAGCCCTAACCCCGGACAGCGCTACGAGCAGTACTTC.

This clone was detected once. The chain couples TRBV7-8 to TRBJ1-5; no clear D gene. This CDR3 region has 15 residues. Germline V gives CDR1 SGHVS, CDR2 FQNEAQ. Trimming took off 4 bases at V and 0 bases at J, with 10 bases between the two ends. CDR3 protein: CASSYEDASNQPQHF. CDR3 bases: TGTGCCAGCAGCTATGAGGATGCTAGCAATCAGCCCCAGCATTTT.

V usage is TRBV7-9 and J usage is TRBJ2-7; TRBD2 matches at 7 bases. V lost 5 bases to trimming and J lost 6 bases; unmatched junction nucleotides: 16. This CDR3 has 16 residues. Germline V CDR1 and CDR2: SEHNR, FQNEAQ (reference sequence). The CDR3 DNA follows: TGTGCCAGCAGCGATCCCTGGGAGGGGTTAGATGGCGAGCAGTACTTC. Protein product: CASSDPWEGLDGEQYF.

This clone was detected a few times. The same CDR3 arises from other DNA sequences in this sample as well. The V call is TRBV10-1, the J call TRBJ2-7; tentative D call: TRBD1 (5 bases). The CDR3 runs to 16 residues. Germline V gene lookup returns CDR1 WNHNN and CDR2 SYGVQD (reference sequence). V was shortened by 3 bases and J by 2 bases, with 17 bases between the two germline ends. CDR3 residues: CASSDRAGKVPYEQYF. In DNA form, the CDR3 reads TGCGCCAGCAGTGACCGGGCAGGGAAAGTACCCTACGAGCAGTACTTC.

CDR3 loop: CASSVVGGAEAFF. As DNA, the CDR3 is TGTGCCAGCAGCGTAGTGGGAGGGGCTGAAGCTTTCTTT. The chain is built from TRBV9 and TRBJ1-1; D perhaps matches TRBD1 (5 bases). This CDR3 has 13 amino acids. V was clipped by 0 bases and J by 6 bases, with 9 bases between them. Per germline, CDR1 SGDLS and CDR2 YYNGEE.

This rearrangement joins TRBV18 to TRBJ1-4; D is unresolved. Between the trimmed V and J ends, which lost 4 bases and 8 bases, there was a span of 17 bases. This CDR3 comprises 15 residues. Germline assignment: CDR1 KGHSH and CDR2 LQKENI. DNA for the CDR3: TGTGCCAGCTCACTAACGGACTCCGGCGGAGAAAAACTGTTTTTT. It encodes CASSLTDSGGEKLFF. The variable domain in full, with the rest retrieved from reference TRBV18 and TRBJ1-4, is NAGVMQNPRHLVRRRGQEARLRCSPMKGHSHVYWYRQLPEEGLKFMVYLQKENIIDESGMPKERFSAEFPKEGPSILRIQQVVRGDSAAYFCASSLTDSGGEKLFFGSGTQLSVL.

The genes are TRBV19 and TRBJ1-1, with D possibly matching TRBD1 (6 bases). CDR1 and CDR2 (germline): LNHDA, SQIVND (reference sequence). This CDR3 contains 16 residues. V gave up 0 bases and J gave up 4 bases, with 15 bases separating them. CDR3 amino acids: CASSIDRGSRRTEAFF. The CDR3 bases are TGTGCCAGTAGTATAGACAGGGGAAGCCGGCGCACTGAAGCTTTCTTT.

The rearrangement uses TRBV7-9 and TRBJ2-5; no reliable D call. CDR3 length: 15 residues. The V end was cut by 1 base, the J end by 2 bases, with 11 bases between. The germline gives CDR1 SEHNR, CDR2 FQNEAQ (reference sequence). CDR3 amino acids: CASSLVSLPQETQYF. CDR3 bases: TGTGCCAGCAGCTTAGTGAGCCTTCCTCAAGAGACCCAGTACTTC.

This CDR3 reads CASSASSYNSPLHF. For the CDR3, the DNA is TGCGCCAGCAGTGCCAGCTCCTATAATTCACCCCTCCACTTT. V usage is TRBV5-1 and J usage is TRBJ1-6; D gene ambiguous. The germline V and J ends were trimmed by 5 bases and 0 bases, with 6 bases remaining between them. Per germline, CDR1 SGHRS and CDR2 YFSETQ. This CDR3 comprises 14 residues.

The V gene is TRBV6-1, the J gene TRBJ1-4, with D perhaps matching TRBD1 (5 bases). Germline assignment: CDR1 MNHNS and CDR2 SASEGT. With 2 bases removed from V and 7 bases from J, the gap between germline ends came to 17 bases. The CDR3 is 16 amino acids. As DNA, the CDR3 is TGTGCCAGCAGTGAACTCATAAGGGGTGACAGTGAAAAACTGTTTTTT. It codes for CASSELIRGDSEKLFF.